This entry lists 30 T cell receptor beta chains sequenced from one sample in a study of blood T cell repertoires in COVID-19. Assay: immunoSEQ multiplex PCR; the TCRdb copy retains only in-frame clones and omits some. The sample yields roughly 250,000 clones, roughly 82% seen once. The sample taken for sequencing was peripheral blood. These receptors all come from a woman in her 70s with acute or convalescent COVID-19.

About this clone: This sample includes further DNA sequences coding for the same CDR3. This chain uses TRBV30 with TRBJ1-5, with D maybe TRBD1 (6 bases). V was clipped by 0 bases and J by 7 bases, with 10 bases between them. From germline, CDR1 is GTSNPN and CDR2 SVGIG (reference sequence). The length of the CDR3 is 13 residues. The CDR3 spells CAWSVQGNQPQHF. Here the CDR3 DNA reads TGTGCCTGGAGTGTTCAGGGGAACCAGCCCCAGCATTTT.

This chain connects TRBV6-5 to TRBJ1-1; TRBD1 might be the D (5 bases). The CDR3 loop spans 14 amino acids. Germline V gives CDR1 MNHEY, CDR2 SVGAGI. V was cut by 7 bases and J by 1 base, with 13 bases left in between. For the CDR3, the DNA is TGTGCCAGCACAACACCCGGGGGGAACACTGAAGCTTTCTTT. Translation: CASTTPGGNTEAFF.

CDR3 sequence reads: CASSATGEEGYTF. The CDR3 DNA follows: TGTGCCAGCAGCGCCACAGGGGAGGAGGGCTACACCTTC. The chain employs TRBV2 and TRBJ1-2; 7 bases are shared with TRBD1. V dropped 6 bases and J dropped 8; count of bases not matched to a gene: 9. From germline, CDR1 is SNHLY and CDR2 FYNNEI. The CDR3 loop spans 13 amino acids. The variable domain in full, with the rest retrieved from reference TRBV2 and TRBJ1-2, is EPEVTQTPSHQVTQMGQEVILRCVPISNHLYFYWYRQILGQKVEFLVSFYNNEISEKSEIFDDQFSVERPDGSNFTLKIRSTKLEDSAMYFCASSATGEEGYTFGSGTRLTVV.

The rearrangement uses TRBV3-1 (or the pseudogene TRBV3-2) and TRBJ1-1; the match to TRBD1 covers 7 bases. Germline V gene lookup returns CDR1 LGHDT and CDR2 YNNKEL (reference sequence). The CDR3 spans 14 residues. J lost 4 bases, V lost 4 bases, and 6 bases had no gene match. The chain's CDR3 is CASSRTGSGTEAFF. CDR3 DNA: TGTGCCAGCAGCCGGACAGGATCGGGCACTGAAGCTTTCTTT.

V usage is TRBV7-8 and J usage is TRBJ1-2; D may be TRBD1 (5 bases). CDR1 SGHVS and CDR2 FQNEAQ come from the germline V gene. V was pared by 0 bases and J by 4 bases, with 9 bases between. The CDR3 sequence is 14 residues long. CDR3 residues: CASSLAGGSYGYTF. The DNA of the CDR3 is TGTGCCAGCAGCTTAGCGGGGGGGAGCTATGGCTACACCTTC.

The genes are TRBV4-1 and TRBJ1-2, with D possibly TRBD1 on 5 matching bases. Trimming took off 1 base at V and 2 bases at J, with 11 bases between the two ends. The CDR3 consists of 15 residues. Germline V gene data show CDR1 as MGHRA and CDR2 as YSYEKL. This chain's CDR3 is CASSQADTGNYGYTF. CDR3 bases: TGCGCCAGCAGCCAAGCGGACACAGGAAACTATGGCTACACCTTC.

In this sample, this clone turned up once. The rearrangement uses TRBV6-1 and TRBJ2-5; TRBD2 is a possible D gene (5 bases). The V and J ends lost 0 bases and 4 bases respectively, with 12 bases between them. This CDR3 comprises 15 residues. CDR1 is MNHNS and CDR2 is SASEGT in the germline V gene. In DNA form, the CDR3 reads TGTGCCAGCAGTGAAGCGGAGGCAGTTCGAGAGACCCAGTACTTC. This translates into CASSEAEAVRETQYF.

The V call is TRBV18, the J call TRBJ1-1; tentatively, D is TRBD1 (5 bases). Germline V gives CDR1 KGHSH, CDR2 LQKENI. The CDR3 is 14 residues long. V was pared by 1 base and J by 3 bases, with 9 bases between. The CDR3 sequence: CASSPRSGDTEAFF. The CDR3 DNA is TGTGCCAGCTCACCACGTTCGGGGGACACTGAAGCTTTCTTT.

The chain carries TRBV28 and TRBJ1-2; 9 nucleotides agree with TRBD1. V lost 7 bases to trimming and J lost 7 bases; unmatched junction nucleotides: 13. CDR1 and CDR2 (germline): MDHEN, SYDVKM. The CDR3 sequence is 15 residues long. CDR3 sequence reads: CASTMPRDRVRGYTF. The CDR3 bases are TGTGCCAGCACCATGCCCCGGGACAGGGTGCGTGGCTACACCTTC.

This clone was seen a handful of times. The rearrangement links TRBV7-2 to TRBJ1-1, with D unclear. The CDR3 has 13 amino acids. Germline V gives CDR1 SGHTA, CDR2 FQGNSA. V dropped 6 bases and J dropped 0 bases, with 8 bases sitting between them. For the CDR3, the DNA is TGTGCCAGCAGTCAACAGTTGAACACTGAAGCTTTCTTT. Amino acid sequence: CASSQQLNTEAFF.

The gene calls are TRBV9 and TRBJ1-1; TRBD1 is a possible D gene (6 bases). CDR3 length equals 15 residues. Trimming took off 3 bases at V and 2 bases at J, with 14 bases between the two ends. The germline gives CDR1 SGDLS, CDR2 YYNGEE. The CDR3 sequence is CASSAGTTINTEAFF. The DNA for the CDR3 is TGTGCCAGCAGCGCGGGGACAACGATAAACACTGAAGCTTTCTTT.

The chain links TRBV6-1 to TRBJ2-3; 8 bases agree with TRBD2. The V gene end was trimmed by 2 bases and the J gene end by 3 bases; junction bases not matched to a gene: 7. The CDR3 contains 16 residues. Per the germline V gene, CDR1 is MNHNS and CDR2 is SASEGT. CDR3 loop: CASSEHGSGATDTQYF. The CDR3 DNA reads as TGTGCCAGCAGTGAACATGGTAGCGGGGCGACAGATACGCAGTATTTT.

The CDR3: CASSLSGGLGETQYF. CDR3 coding DNA: TGTGCCAGCAGCTTATCAGGGGGCTTAGGAGAGACCCAGTACTTC. The chain combines TRBV7-9 with TRBJ2-5, with 8 positions matching TRBD1. J was trimmed by 4 bases and V by 2 bases; bases with no gene match: 6. The length of the CDR3 is 15 residues. CDR1 and CDR2 from the germline V gene are SEHNR and FQNEAQ (reference sequence).

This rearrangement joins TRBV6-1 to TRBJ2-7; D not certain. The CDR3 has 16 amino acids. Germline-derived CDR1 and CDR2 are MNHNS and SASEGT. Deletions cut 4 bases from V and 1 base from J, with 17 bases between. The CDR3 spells CASSGGLIMYSYEQYF. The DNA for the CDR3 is TGTGCCAGCAGTGGTGGTCTAATTATGTATTCCTACGAGCAGTACTTC.

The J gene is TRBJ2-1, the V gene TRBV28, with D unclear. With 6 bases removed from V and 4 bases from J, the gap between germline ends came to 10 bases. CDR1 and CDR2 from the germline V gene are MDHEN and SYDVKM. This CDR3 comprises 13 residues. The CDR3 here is CASSPSVYNEQFF. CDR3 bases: TGTGCCAGCAGCCCGTCTGTGTACAATGAGCAGTTCTTC.

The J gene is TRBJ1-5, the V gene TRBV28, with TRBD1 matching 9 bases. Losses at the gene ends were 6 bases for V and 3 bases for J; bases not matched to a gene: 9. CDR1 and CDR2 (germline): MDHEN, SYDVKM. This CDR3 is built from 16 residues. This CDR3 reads CASSRTGDLDNQPQHF. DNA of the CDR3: TGTGCCAGCAGCCGGACAGGGGATCTCGACAATCAGCCCCAGCATTTT.

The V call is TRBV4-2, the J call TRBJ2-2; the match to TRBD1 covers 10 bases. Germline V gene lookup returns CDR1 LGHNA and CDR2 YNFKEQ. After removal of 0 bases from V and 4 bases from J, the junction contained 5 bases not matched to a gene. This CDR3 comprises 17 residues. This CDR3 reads CASSQDRTGGGTGELFF. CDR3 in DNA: TGTGCCAGCAGCCAAGATAGGACAGGGGGGGGCACCGGGGAGCTGTTTTTT.

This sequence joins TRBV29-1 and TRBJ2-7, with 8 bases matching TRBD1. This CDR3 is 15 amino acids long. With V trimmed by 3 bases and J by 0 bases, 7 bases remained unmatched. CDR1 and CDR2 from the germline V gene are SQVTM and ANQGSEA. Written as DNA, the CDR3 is TGCAGCGTTGATGGGGGACAGGTCAACTCCTACGAGCAGTACTTC. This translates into CSVDGGQVNSYEQYF.

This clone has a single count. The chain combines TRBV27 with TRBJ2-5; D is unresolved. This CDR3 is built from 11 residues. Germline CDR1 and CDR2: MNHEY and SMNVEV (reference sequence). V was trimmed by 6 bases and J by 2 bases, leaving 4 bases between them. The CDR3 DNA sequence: TGTGCCAGCAGGGCTCAAGAGACCCAGTACTTC. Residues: CASRAQETQYF.

The CDR3 DNA is TGTGCCAGCAGCCAAGTAGGGGTGGGCGGCTACACCTTC. Amino acids: CASSQVGVGGYTF. The chain combines TRBV14 with TRBJ1-2, with D perhaps TRBD1 (5 bases). CDR3 length equals 13 residues. Looked up from germline, CDR1 is SGHDN and CDR2 is FVKESK. V was clipped by 1 base and J by 8 bases, with 11 bases between them. Variable domain in full (rest from reference TRBV14 and TRBJ1-2): EAGVTQFPSHSVIEKGQTVTLRCDPISGHDNLYWYRRVMGKEIKFLLHFVKESKQDESGMPNNRFLAERTGGTYSTLKVQPAELEDSGVYFCASSQVGVGGYTFGSGTRLTVV.

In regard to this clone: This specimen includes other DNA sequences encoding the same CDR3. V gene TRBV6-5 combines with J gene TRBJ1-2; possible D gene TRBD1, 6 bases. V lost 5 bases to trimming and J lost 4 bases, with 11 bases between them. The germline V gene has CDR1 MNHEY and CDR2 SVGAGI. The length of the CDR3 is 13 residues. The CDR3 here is CASSPGTSYGYTF. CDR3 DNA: TGTGCCAGCAGTCCAGGGACAAGCTATGGCTACACCTTC.

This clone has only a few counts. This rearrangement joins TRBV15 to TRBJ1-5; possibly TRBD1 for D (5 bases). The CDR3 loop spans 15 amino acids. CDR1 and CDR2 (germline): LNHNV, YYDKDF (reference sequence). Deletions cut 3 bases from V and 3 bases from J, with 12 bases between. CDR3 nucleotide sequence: TGTGCCACCAGCAGTACCCCAGGGAACAATCAGCCCCAGCATTTT. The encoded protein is CATSSTPGNNQPQHF.

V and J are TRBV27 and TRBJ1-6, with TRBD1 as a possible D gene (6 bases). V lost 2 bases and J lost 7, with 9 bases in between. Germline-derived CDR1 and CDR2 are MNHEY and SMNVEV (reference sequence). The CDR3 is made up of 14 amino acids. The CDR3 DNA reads TGTGCCAGCAGTTTAGACAGGACAAATTCACCCCTCCACTTT. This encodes CASSLDRTNSPLHF.

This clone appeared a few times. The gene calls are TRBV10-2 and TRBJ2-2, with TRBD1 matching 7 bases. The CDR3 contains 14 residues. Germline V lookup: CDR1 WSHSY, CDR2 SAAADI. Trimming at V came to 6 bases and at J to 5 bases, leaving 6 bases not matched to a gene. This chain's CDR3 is CASREGARTGELFF. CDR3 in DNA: TGCGCCAGCAGAGAGGGGGCGCGGACCGGGGAGCTGTTTTTT.

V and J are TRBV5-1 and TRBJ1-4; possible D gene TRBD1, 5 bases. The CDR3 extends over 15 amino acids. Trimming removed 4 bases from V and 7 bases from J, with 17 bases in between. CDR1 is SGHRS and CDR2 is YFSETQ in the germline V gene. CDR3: CASSPSAGGGEKLFF. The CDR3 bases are TGCGCCAGCAGCCCCTCGGCGGGGGGAGGTGAAAAACTGTTTTTT. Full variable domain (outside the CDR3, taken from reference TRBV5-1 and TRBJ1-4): KAGVTQTPRYLIKTRGQQVTLSCSPISGHRSVSWYQQTPGQGLQFLFEYFSETQRNKGNFPGRFSGRQFSNSRSEMNVSTLELGDSALYLCASSPSAGGGEKLFFGSGTQLSVL.

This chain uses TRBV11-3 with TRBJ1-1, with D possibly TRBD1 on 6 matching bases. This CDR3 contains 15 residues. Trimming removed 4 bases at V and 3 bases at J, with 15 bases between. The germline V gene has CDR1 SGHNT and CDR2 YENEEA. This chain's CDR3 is CASSSQSGGHTEAFF. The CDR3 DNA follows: TGTGCCAGCAGCTCCCAATCGGGGGGGCACACTGAAGCTTTCTTT.

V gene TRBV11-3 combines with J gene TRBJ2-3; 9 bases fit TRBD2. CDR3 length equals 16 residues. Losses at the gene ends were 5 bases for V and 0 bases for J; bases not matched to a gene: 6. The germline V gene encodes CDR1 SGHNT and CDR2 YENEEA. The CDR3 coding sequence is TGTGCCAGCAGCGGAAAGCGGGGGGCTAGCACAGATACGCAGTATTTT. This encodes CASSGKRGASTDTQYF.

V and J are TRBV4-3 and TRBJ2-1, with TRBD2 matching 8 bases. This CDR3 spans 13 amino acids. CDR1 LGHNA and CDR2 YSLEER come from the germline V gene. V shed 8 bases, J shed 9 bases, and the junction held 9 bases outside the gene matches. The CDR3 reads CASAPGLEGEQFF. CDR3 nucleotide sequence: TGCGCCAGCGCTCCGGGACTAGAAGGTGAGCAGTTCTTC.

This CDR3 is CASSFREGNSPLHF. In nucleotides, the CDR3 is TGCGCCAGCAGCTTCAGGGAGGGGAATTCACCCCTCCACTTT. The chain uses TRBV5-1 and TRBJ1-6; possible D gene TRBD1, 5 bases. The CDR3 covers 14 residues. The V end lost 2 bases, the J end lost 7 bases, and 10 bases lay between the germline ends. Germline CDR1 and CDR2: SGHRS and YFSETQ.

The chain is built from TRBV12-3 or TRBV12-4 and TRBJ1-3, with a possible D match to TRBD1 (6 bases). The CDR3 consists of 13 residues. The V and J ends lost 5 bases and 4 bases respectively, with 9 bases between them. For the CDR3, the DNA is TGTGCCAGCAGTACAGGGTCGGGAAACACCATATATTTT. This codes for CASSTGSGNTIYF.